Listed below are T cell receptor beta chains from one sample, sequenced in a study of regulatory T cells in long-lasting Graves disease. MiXCR was run by TCRdb on the multiplex PCR reads, yielding one entry per CDR3 protein. The sample has under 300,000 distinct CDR3 sequences, about 17% seen once. Source: peripheral blood mononuclear cells (PBMCs), taken at new diagnosis, from a patient treated with antithyroid drugs. The source is a female donor with Graves disease. CDR3s include the opening cysteine and the closing phenylalanine or tryptophan. Fields, in order: J gene, D gene, V gene, clone size, CDR3 length, CDR3 protein, CDR3 DNA. A D gene is named only where the DNA matches it firmly. The size field is filled for only some rows; it gives once, few, many or a size class.

TRBJ2-7 | - | TRBV11-2 | many | 13 | CASSPQGGYEQYF | TGTGCCAGCAGCCCACAGGGCGGGTACGAGCAGTACTTC
TRBJ2-1 | - | TRBV29-1 | many | 11 | CSVEGRGEQFF | TGCAGCGTTGAGGGTCGAGGTGAGCAGTTCTTC
TRBJ1-6 | - | TRBV4-2 | many | 16 | CASSQDSRGYNSPLHF | TGTGCCAGCAGCCAAGATTCGCGGGGCTATAATTCACCCCTCCACTTT
TRBJ2-1 | TRBD1 | TRBV18 | many | 16 | CASSPETGRTADEQFF | TGTGCCAGCTCACCCGAGACAGGGCGAACAGCAGATGAGCAGTTCTTC
TRBJ2-7 | - | TRBV6-2/TRBV6-3 | many | 16 | CASSYELRAPSYEQYF | TGTGCCAGCAGTTACGAGTTAAGGGCGCCTTCCTACGAGCAGTACTTC
TRBJ2-2 | - | TRBV18 | many | 16 | CASSSAAGGRTGELFF | TGTGCCAGCTCATCAGCTGCCGGGGGTAGGACCGGGGAGCTGTTTTTT
TRBJ2-1 | - | TRBV4-1 | few | 11 | CASSYSSEQFF | TGCGCCAGCAGCTACTCGAGCGAGCAGTTCTTC
TRBJ2-1 | TRBD1 | TRBV28 | many | 15 | CASSSRTGSYNEQFF | TGTGCCAGCAGTTCCCGGACAGGATCCTACAATGAGCAGTTCTTC
TRBJ2-1 | - | TRBV7-2 | many | 13 | CASSLELVNEQFF | TGTGCCAGCAGCTTAGAGCTAGTTAATGAGCAGTTCTTC
TRBJ1-4 | - | TRBV10-3 | many | 13 | CAISDSTNEKLFF | TGTGCCATCAGTGACTCAACTAATGAAAAACTGTTTTTT
TRBJ2-2 | TRBD2 | TRBV20-1 | - | 16 | CSARSASGGTAGELFF | TGCAGTGCTAGAAGCGCTAGCGGGGGAACGGCCGGGGAGCTGTTTTTT
TRBJ1-1 | - | TRBV6-1 | many | 14 | CASSESGGNTEAFF | TGTGCCAGCAGTGAATCTGGGGGGAACACTGAAGCTTTCTTT
TRBJ1-5 | - | TRBV7-2 | - | 15 | CASTSWRGSNQPQHF | TGTGCCAGCACCTCCTGGCGGGGAAGCAATCAGCCCCAGCATTTT
TRBJ1-1 | - | TRBV7-3 | many | 13 | CASSYLINTEAFF | TGTGCCAGCAGCTATCTGATTAACACTGAAGCTTTCTTT
TRBJ2-1 | TRBD2 | TRBV10-3 | many | 18 | CAISGGLAGVVGYNEQFF | TGTGCCATCAGTGGGGGACTAGCGGGAGTTGTAGGCTACAATGAGCAGTTCTTC
TRBJ2-2 | - | TRBV29-1 | many | 15 | CSVAPEGPGTGELFF | TGCAGCGTAGCCCCGGAGGGCCCGGGCACCGGGGAGCTGTTTTTT
TRBJ1-1 | - | TRBV7-6 | many | 15 | CASSYGPNMNTEAFF | TGTGCCAGCAGCTACGGACCGAACATGAACACTGAAGCTTTCTTT
TRBJ1-5 | - | TRBV7-2 | many | 14 | CASSGVTGNQPQHF | TGTGCCAGCAGCGGGGTGACAGGTAATCAGCCCCAGCATTTT
TRBJ2-7 | - | TRBV20-1 | many | 14 | CSARDGTGAYEQYF | TGCAGTGCTAGAGATGGGACGGGGGCCTACGAGCAGTACTTC
TRBJ1-2 | TRBD1 | TRBV6-1 | many | 17 | CASSEGWGTVGNEGYTF | TGTGCCAGCAGTGAAGGATGGGGGACAGTTGGAAACGAGGGCTACACCTTC
TRBJ2-3 | TRBD1 | TRBV4-2 | many | 16 | CASSQSPGQGADTQYF | TGTGCCAGCAGCCAGAGTCCGGGACAGGGGGCAGATACGCAGTATTTT
TRBJ2-5 | - | TRBV12-3/TRBV12-4 | - | 16 | CASSFRGDSGGETQYF | TGTGCCAGCAGTTTTAGAGGGGACTCAGGAGGGGAGACCCAGTACTTC
TRBJ2-3 | TRBD2 | TRBV20-1 | many | 19 | CSASPGLAGLGSSTDTQYF | TGCAGTGCTAGCCCGGGACTAGCGGGGCTGGGATCTAGCACAGATACGCAGTATTTT
TRBJ2-2 | - | TRBV20-1 | many | 14 | CSASPGHNTGELFF | TGCAGTGCAAGTCCGGGACACAACACCGGGGAGCTGTTTTTT
TRBJ2-3 | - | TRBV20-1 | - | 13 | CSASGTLEDTQYF | TGCAGTGCTAGCGGGACTCTTGAGGATACGCAGTATTTT
TRBJ1-3 | - | TRBV19 | many | 14 | CATKPTGKGNTIYF | TGTGCCACCAAACCAACAGGGAAGGGAAACACCATATATTTT
TRBJ2-3 | TRBD2 | TRBV5-1 | - | 16 | CASSRSGRSSTDTQYF | TGCGCCAGCAGCCGGAGCGGGAGATCTAGCACAGATACGCAGTATTTT
TRBJ2-5 | TRBD2 | TRBV15 | many | 16 | CATSSGLTSGSETQYF | TGTGCCACCAGCAGTGGCTTGACTAGCGGGAGTGAGACCCAGTACTTC
TRBJ1-5 | TRBD1 | TRBV19 | - | 15 | CASSRGGLSNQPQHF | TGTGCCAGTAGCAGGGGGGGACTTAGCAATCAGCCCCAGCATTTT
TRBJ2-7 | TRBD2 | TRBV10-3 | many | 16 | CAISERDTSGSYEQYF | TGTGCCATCAGTGAGAGAGACACTAGCGGGTCCTACGAGCAGTACTTC
TRBJ2-5 | TRBD1 | TRBV24-1 | many | 15 | CATSDPGTDKETQYF | TGTGCCACCAGTGACCCCGGGACAGACAAAGAGACCCAGTACTTC
TRBJ2-2 | - | TRBV6-1 | many | 14 | CASTTWGVYGELFF | TGTGCCAGCACCACTTGGGGGGTCTACGGGGAGCTGTTTTTT
TRBJ1-1 | - | TRBV30 | - | 13 | CAWSVSASAEAFF | TGTGCCTGGAGTGTGTCAGCGAGCGCTGAAGCTTTCTTT
TRBJ1-1 | TRBD1 | TRBV6-2/TRBV6-3 | many | 14 | CASSLDRGLSEAFF | TGTGCCAGCAGTCTGGACAGGGGGCTGTCTGAAGCTTTCTTT
TRBJ2-7 | - | TRBV14 | - | 12 | CASSRKGDEQYF | TGTGCCAGCAGCCGGAAAGGAGACGAGCAGTACTTC
TRBJ1-2 | - | TRBV28 | - | 13 | CASSSTAPNRYTF | TGTGCCAGCAGTTCGACAGCCCCAAACCGCTACACCTTC
TRBJ2-4 | TRBD1 | TRBV20-1 | many | 16 | CSAREQGSGAKNIQYF | TGCAGTGCTAGAGAACAGGGGTCTGGGGCCAAAAACATTCAGTACTTC
TRBJ2-1 | TRBD1 | TRBV24-1 | many | 15 | CATGPGTVLYNEQFF | TGTGCCACCGGGCCCGGGACAGTCCTATACAATGAGCAGTTCTTC
TRBJ2-1 | - | TRBV13 | many | 17 | CASSPEILVGSRYEQFF | TGTGCCAGCAGCCCTGAAATTCTAGTCGGGAGTAGGTATGAGCAGTTCTTC
TRBJ2-3 | TRBD1 | TRBV28 | many | 13 | CASDRDATDTQYF | TGTGCCAGCGACAGGGATGCGACAGATACGCAGTATTTT
TRBJ2-2 | - | TRBV5-6 | - | 12 | CASSTRVGELFF | TGTGCCAGCAGCACCCGGGTCGGGGAGCTGTTTTTT
TRBJ2-3 | TRBD2 | TRBV30 | many | 15 | CAWRDLDGRADTQYF | TGTGCCTGGAGGGACCTCGACGGGAGGGCTGATACGCAGTATTTT
TRBJ1-2 | - | TRBV7-9 | - | 15 | CASSLRGRAVYGYTF | TGTGCCAGCAGTCTTCGCGGGAGGGCAGTCTATGGCTACACCTTC
TRBJ1-6 | - | TRBV5-4 | many | 15 | CASSLEAGVVSPLHF | TGTGCCAGCAGCTTGGAGGCAGGGGTTGTTTCACCCCTCCACTTT
TRBJ1-2 | - | TRBV30 | many | 14 | CAWSVGGLGYGYTF | TGTGCCTGGAGTGTAGGGGGGCTGGGCTATGGCTACACCTTC
TRBJ1-2 | TRBD1 | TRBV6-1 | many | 13 | CASRPSQDRAYTF | TGTGCCAGCAGACCAAGCCAGGACAGGGCATACACCTTC
TRBJ1-5 | TRBD1 | TRBV11-3 | many | 17 | CASSLINRDRGIQPQHF | TGTGCCAGCAGCTTGATCAATAGGGACAGGGGAATTCAGCCCCAGCATTTT
TRBJ2-2 | - | TRBV7-3 | - | 13 | CASSFPQTGELFF | TGTGCCAGCAGCTTCCCGCAGACCGGGGAGCTGTTTTTT
TRBJ1-2 | - | TRBV28 | many | 13 | CASAQGGIYGYTF | TGTGCCAGCGCCCAGGGTGGGATCTATGGCTACACCTTC
TRBJ1-2 | - | TRBV2 | many | 12 | CASSEALIDYTF | TGTGCCAGCAGTGAAGCGCTTATTGACTACACCTTC
TRBJ2-3 | - | TRBV7-2 | many | 15 | CASSLGSTSTDTQYF | TGTGCCAGCAGCTTAGGATCTACTAGCACAGATACGCAGTATTTT